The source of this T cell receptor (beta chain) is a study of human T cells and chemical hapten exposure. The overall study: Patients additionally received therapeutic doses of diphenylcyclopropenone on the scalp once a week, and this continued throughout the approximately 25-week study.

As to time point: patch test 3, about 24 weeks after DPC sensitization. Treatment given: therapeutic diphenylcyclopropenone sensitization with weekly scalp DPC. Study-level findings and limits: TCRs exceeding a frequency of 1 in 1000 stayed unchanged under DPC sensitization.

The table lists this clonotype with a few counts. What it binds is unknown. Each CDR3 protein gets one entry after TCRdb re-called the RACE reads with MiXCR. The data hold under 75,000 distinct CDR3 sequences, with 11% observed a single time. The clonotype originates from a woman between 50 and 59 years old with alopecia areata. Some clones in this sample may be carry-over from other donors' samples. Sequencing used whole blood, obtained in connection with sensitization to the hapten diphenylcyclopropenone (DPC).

The CDR3 region is CASSLRTVGDTEAFF. The CDR3 DNA is TGTGCCAGCAGTCTCCGGACCGTGGGGGACACTGAAGCTTTCTTT. This sequence joins TRBV6-5 and TRBJ1-1; D is possibly TRBD1 (5 bases). Germline CDR1 is MNHEY and CDR2 is SVGAGI. This CDR3 spans 15 amino acids. V was trimmed by 5 bases and J by 3 bases, leaving 16 bases between them.